Listed below are T cell receptor beta chains from one sample, sequenced in a study of vaccination and CD4 T cells after COVID-19. TCRdb itself ran the PCR reads through MiXCR, one entry per CDR3 protein. The data contain around 21,000 distinct CDR3 sequences, around 50% of them singletons. The antigens for these receptors are not known. The sample was CD4+ T cells from blood, cultured in vitro. The receptors were gathered from a human donor who had recovered from COVID-19. Both conserved end residues are part of each CDR3. The D gene is left open where the match is weak. Clone size is stated in some rows and not others, as once, few, many or a class when expanded.

clone_size,d_call,j_call,v_call,cdr3_aa,cdr3_nt
.,TRBD2,TRBJ2-5,TRBV20-1,CSAPTSGRGQETQYF,TGCAGTGCCCCGACTAGCGGGAGAGGACAAGAGACCCAGTACTTC
.,.,TRBJ1-2,TRBV28,CASSQDTGTYGYTF,TGTGCCAGCAGTCAGGATACAGGGACCTATGGCTACACCTTC
few,TRBD2,TRBJ2-2,TRBV7-9,CASSSTSGANTGELFF,TGTGCCAGCAGCTCGACTAGCGGGGCGAACACCGGGGAGCTGTTTTTT
.,.,TRBJ2-7,TRBV28,CASSTGVLEQYF,TGTGCCAGCAGTACGGGGGTCCTCGAGCAGTACTTC
.,.,TRBJ2-1,TRBV6-1,CASSAYNEQFF,TGTGCCAGCAGTGCCTACAATGAGCAGTTCTTC
.,.,TRBJ1-1,TRBV29-1,CSVTLGQNTEAFF,TGCAGCGTTACCTTGGGACAGAACACTGAAGCTTTCTTT
.,.,TRBJ2-5,TRBV2,CASGYRQETQYF,TGTGCCAGCGGGTACAGACAAGAGACCCAGTACTTC
.,TRBD2,TRBJ2-5,TRBV7-6,CASSLGASGQETQYF,TGTGCCAGCAGCTTAGGGGCTAGCGGACAAGAGACCCAGTACTTC
.,.,TRBJ2-5,TRBV10-3,CAISESGETQYF,TGTGCCATCAGTGAGTCGGGGGAGACCCAGTACTTC
few,TRBD1,TRBJ2-2,TRBV6-1,CASTTTGGTGELFF,TGTGCCAGCACCACAACAGGGGGTACCGGGGAGCTGTTTTTT
.,TRBD2,TRBJ2-3,TRBV24-1,CATSDFRGGPGRQYF,TGTGCCACCAGTGATTTTCGGGGAGGGCCCGGAAGGCAGTATTTT
few,TRBD1,TRBJ1-1,TRBV2,CASIPGGRGANTEAFF,TGTGCCAGCATCCCCGGGGGCAGGGGGGCTAACACTGAAGCTTTCTTT
.,TRBD1,TRBJ1-5,TRBV11-2,CASSLAQGVGPQHF,TGTGCCAGCAGCTTGGCTCAGGGGGTAGGACCCCAGCATTTT